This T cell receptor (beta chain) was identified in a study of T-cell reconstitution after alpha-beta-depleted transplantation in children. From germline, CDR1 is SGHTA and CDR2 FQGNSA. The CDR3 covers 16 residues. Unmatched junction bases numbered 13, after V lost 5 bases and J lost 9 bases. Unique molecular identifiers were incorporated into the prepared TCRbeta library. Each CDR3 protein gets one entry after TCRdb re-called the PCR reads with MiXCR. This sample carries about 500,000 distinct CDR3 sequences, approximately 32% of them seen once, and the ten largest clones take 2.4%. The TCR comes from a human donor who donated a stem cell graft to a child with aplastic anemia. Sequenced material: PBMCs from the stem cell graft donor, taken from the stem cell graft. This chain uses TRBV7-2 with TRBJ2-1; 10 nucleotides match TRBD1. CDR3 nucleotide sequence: TGTGCCAGCAGCGTAACCGCGGGACAGGGGATCGGTGAGCAGTTCTTC. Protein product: CASSVTAGQGIGEQFF.